One sample yielded the 21 T cell receptor beta chains listed below, sequenced in a study of cytomegalovirus exposure and HLA in healthy donors. Use of 60 Vbeta and 13 Jbeta primers characterized the PCR. TCRdb's copy holds only in-frame clones and misses some; the assay was immunoSEQ multiplex PCR. Of more than 95,000 clones in the sample, about 80% are singletons; the top ten hold roughly 11%. Sequenced sample: PBMCs. The origin of the receptors is a man younger than 40 in good health and CMV-seropositive.

This clone was picked up a small number of times. The chain recombines TRBV7-9 with TRBJ1-3, with D possibly matching TRBD1 (6 bases). The ends were cut back, 5 bases at V and 4 bases at J, with 18 bases in the middle. This CDR3 contains 16 residues. Germline CDR1 is SEHNR and CDR2 is FQNEAQ (reference sequence). The CDR3 DNA is TGTGCCAGCAGCCCCCCAAACAGGGTTCCAGGAAACACCATATATTTT. It specifies CASSPPNRVPGNTIYF.

V usage is TRBV21-1 and J usage is TRBJ2-7; the D call of TRBD1 is as the table states it, not checked on the DNA. TRBV21-1 is listed as a pseudogene. The CDR3 length is 14 residues. The CDR3 nucleotides read TGTGCCAGCAGCATACAGAAATCAAGCTACGAGCAGTACTTC. Amino acids: CASSIQKSSYEQYF.

The J gene is TRBJ2-2, the V gene TRBV28; the match to TRBD2 covers 13 bases. V gave up 4 bases and J gave up 4 bases; unmatched junction bases: 9. Germline-derived CDR1 and CDR2 are MDHEN and SYDVKM. The CDR3 loop spans 18 amino acids. CDR3 residues: CASSSPGLAGLGTGELFF. The CDR3 region has the DNA TGTGCCAGCAGTTCCCCGGGACTAGCGGGGCTGGGCACCGGGGAGCTGTTTTTT.

Comments on this clone: Because the CDR3 is missing its conserved closing phenylalanine or tryptophan, this is likely a read error. No DNA is shown, since the ends of the CDR3 on it are uncertain; the CDR3 is the one TCRdb lists. The chain carries TRBV20-1 and TRBJ1-4; TRBD1, the table's D call, was not compared with the DNA. Germline-derived CDR1 and CDR2 are DFQATT and SNEGSKA (reference sequence). The CDR3 region is 9 residues in length, termini included. The chain's CDR3 is CSASPGDRV.

V gene TRBV5-5 combines with J gene TRBJ1-1; 12 bases map to TRBD1. The ends lost 4 bases at V and 6 bases at J; junction bases unmatched: 7. The CDR3 totals 15 residues. Germline CDR1 and CDR2: SGHKS and YYEKEE (reference sequence). The CDR3 loop reads CASSPGQGATAEAFF. The DNA of the CDR3 is TGTGCCAGCAGCCCGGGACAGGGGGCTACCGCTGAAGCTTTCTTT.

This rearrangement joins TRBV29-1 to TRBJ2-1; no firm D call. Germline loops: CDR1 SQVTM, CDR2 ANQGSEA. The V and J ends lost 4 bases and 11 bases respectively, with 15 bases between them. The CDR3 consists of 12 residues. CDR3 nucleotide sequence: TGCAGCGTTGTTGGGCAGGTCTTGAAGCAGTTCTTC. It yields the protein CSVVGQVLKQFF.

The rearrangement links TRBV5-1 to TRBJ2-5; TRBD1 matches 9 bases. The germline CDR1 and CDR2 sequences are SGHRS and YFSETQ. The CDR3 covers 13 residues. J lost 5 bases, V lost 3 bases, and 2 bases had no gene match. CDR3 sequence: CASSSGTGETQYF. In DNA, the CDR3 is TGCGCCAGCAGCTCCGGGACAGGGGAGACCCAGTACTTC. The entire variable domain, with the rest obtained from reference TRBV5-1 and TRBJ2-5, is as follows: KAGVTQTPRYLIKTRGQQVTLSCSPISGHRSVSWYQQTPGQGLQFLFEYFSETQRNKGNFPGRFSGRQFSNSRSEMNVSTLELGDSALYLCASSSGTGETQYFGPGTRLLVL.

The V gene is TRBV4-3, the J gene TRBJ2-2; 11 positions agree with TRBD2. The CDR3 contains 15 residues. V lost 4 bases to trimming and J lost 11 bases; unmatched junction nucleotides: 9. The V gene's germline CDR1 is LGHNA and CDR2 YSLEER. This CDR3 is CASSLETSGKVELFF. The DNA of the CDR3 is TGCGCCAGCAGCCTCGAGACTAGCGGGAAGGTCGAGCTGTTTTTT.

This clone showed up just once. The chain couples TRBV4-3 to TRBJ2-7; perhaps TRBD1 as D (6 bases). V gave up 3 bases and J gave up 0 bases, with 12 bases separating them. This CDR3 region has 15 residues. Germline V CDR1 and CDR2: LGHNA, YSLEER. The CDR3 region is CASSQLSRGSYEQYF. The CDR3 coding sequence is TGCGCCAGCAGCCAGTTATCCAGGGGCTCCTACGAGCAGTACTTC.

J is TRBJ2-7 and V is TRBV11-3; D perhaps matches TRBD1 (5 bases). Germline CDR1 and CDR2: SGHNT and YENEEA. The V gene lost 5 bases and the J gene lost 3 bases, with 11 bases spanning the gap. The CDR3 has 13 amino acids. The CDR3: CASSTSQGYEQYF. The DNA for the CDR3 is TGTGCCAGCAGCACCTCCCAGGGCTACGAGCAGTACTTC.

This clone has a single count. This chain links TRBV6-5 with TRBJ2-7, with 8 bases that match TRBD1. V shed 0 bases, J shed 2 bases, and the junction held 6 bases outside the gene matches. This CDR3 has 16 amino acids. Germline CDR1 is MNHEY and CDR2 is SVGAGI. CDR3 residues: CASSYSSTGVTYEQYF. For the CDR3, the DNA is TGTGCCAGCAGTTACTCTTCGACAGGGGTGACCTACGAGCAGTACTTC.

This rearrangement joins TRBV9 to TRBJ2-7, with 8 nucleotides matching TRBD1. The V gene end was trimmed by 3 bases and the J gene end by 3 bases; junction bases not matched to a gene: 2. CDR1 and CDR2 from the germline V gene are SGDLS and YYNGEE. CDR3 length: 13 residues. The CDR3 here is CASSAGTGYEQYF. CDR3 bases: TGTGCCAGCAGCGCCGGGACAGGCTACGAGCAGTACTTC. The full variable domain, its missing parts supplied by reference TRBV9 and TRBJ2-7, is DSGVTQTPKHLITATGQRVTLRCSPRSGDLSVYWYQQSLDQGLQFLIQYYNGEERAKGNILERFSAQQFPDLHSELNLSSLELGDSALYFCASSAGTGYEQYFGPGTRLTVT.

V usage is TRBV19 and J usage is TRBJ2-2; 8 bases line up with TRBD1. The germline V gene has CDR1 LNHDA and CDR2 SQIVND (reference sequence). CDR3 length: 14 residues. The trim removed 5 bases at V and 6 bases at J, leaving 5 bases unmatched. CDR3 bases: TGTGCCAGTAGTTTCAAGACAGGGGCCGGGGAGCTGTTTTTT. Its translation: CASSFKTGAGELFF.

The chain employs TRBV7-9 and TRBJ1-2; 7 nucleotides line up with TRBD1. The junction had 8 bases not matched to a gene; V was cut back by 5 bases and J by 8 bases. CDR1 and CDR2 from the germline V gene are SEHNR and FQNEAQ (reference sequence). This CDR3 spans 13 amino acids. CDR3 in DNA: TGTGCCAGCAGCCCCTACGAGGGACAGGGCTACACCTTC. Its protein product is CASSPYEGQGYTF.

The CDR3 sequence: CASSYVDRGVEAFF. Written as DNA, the CDR3 is TGTGCCAGCAGCTATGTTGACAGGGGAGTTGAAGCTTTCTTT. The chain joins TRBV5-6 to TRBJ1-1; 8 bases line up with TRBD1. The V segment lost 3 bases and the J segment 7 bases; nucleotides outside the gene matches: 8. The germline CDR1 and CDR2 sequences are SGHDT and YYEEEE. CDR3 length equals 14 residues.

The chain combines TRBV27 with TRBJ1-5; 8 nucleotides align to TRBD1. This CDR3 region has 15 residues. In germline, CDR1 is MNHEY, CDR2 SMNVEV (reference sequence). The V gene end was trimmed by 7 bases and the J gene end by 2 bases; junction bases not matched to a gene: 7. CDR3 nucleotides: TGTGCCAGCAAAATCCAGGGGGCCCGCAATCAGCCCCAGCATTTT. Amino acid sequence: CASKIQGARNQPQHF.

The rearrangement joins TRBV15 to TRBJ2-7, with a tentative D call TRBD2 (5 bases). The germline gives CDR1 LNHNV, CDR2 YYDKDF (reference sequence). The CDR3 length is 14 residues. The V and J ends lost 5 bases and 0 bases respectively, with 11 bases between them. The CDR3 DNA is TGTGCCACCAGCCGGGAATTAGACTCCTACGAGCAGTACTTC. Translation gives CATSRELDSYEQYF.

This clone was observed a few times. The chain carries TRBV6-1 and TRBJ1-2; possibly TRBD1 for D (6 bases). Germline V CDR1 and CDR2: MNHNS, SASEGT. Trimming took off 8 bases at V and 8 bases at J, with 18 bases between the two ends. The CDR3 covers 13 residues. The CDR3 DNA reads TGTGCCAGCTCCTCGGACACTCAGGGGGGCTACACCTTC. Translated, it gives CASSSDTQGGYTF.

The chain is built from TRBV27 and TRBJ1-1, with 11 positions matching TRBD1. The CDR3 runs 14 residues. The germline V gene encodes CDR1 MNHEY and CDR2 SMNVEV (reference sequence). Losses at the gene ends were 10 bases for V and 5 bases for J; bases not matched to a gene: 9. The CDR3 bases are TGTGCCACCTGGAGGGGGACAGGGGGGACTGAAGCTTTCTTT. Translation: CATWRGTGGTEAFF.

The chain joins TRBV7-7 to TRBJ2-1; D is uncertain. This CDR3 has 13 amino acids. The germline CDR1 and CDR2 sequences are SSHAT and FNYEAQ (reference sequence). The V end was cut by 5 bases, the J end by 5 bases, with 10 bases between. This chain's CDR3 is CASSQSPDNEQFF. Here the CDR3 DNA reads TGTGCCAGCAGCCAAAGCCCGGACAATGAGCAGTTCTTC.

The chain has TRBV30 and TRBJ2-7; a weak D match, TRBD1 (5 bases). The germline V and J ends were trimmed by 5 bases and 5 bases, with 13 bases remaining between them. The length of the CDR3 is 12 residues. The germline V gene encodes CDR1 GTSNPN and CDR2 SVGIG (reference sequence). CDR3 sequence (DNA): TGTGCCTGGGAAATGGGGCACCACGAGCAGTACTTC. Translated, it gives CAWEMGHHEQYF.